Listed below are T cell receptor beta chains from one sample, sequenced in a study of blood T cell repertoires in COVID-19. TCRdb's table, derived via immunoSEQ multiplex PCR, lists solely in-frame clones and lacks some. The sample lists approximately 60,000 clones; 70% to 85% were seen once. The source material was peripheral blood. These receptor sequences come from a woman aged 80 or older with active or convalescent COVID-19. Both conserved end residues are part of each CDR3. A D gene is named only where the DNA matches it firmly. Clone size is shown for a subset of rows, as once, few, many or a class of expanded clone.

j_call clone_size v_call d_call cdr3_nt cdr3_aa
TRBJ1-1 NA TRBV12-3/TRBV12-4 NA TGTGCCAGCAGTTTTTGGCAGAACACTGAAGCTTTCTTT CASSFWQNTEAFF
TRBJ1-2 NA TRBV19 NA TGTGCCAGTACCCTCAAGGGGGAAGTCTTGGGCTACACCTTC CASTLKGEVLGYTF
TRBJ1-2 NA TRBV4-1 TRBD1 TGCGCCAGCAGCCATGTGGGACAGGTCTATGGCTACACCTTC CASSHVGQVYGYTF
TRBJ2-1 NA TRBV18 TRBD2 TGTGCCAGCTCACCACCTAGCGGGGGGGCAGGTGAGCAGTTCTTC CASSPPSGGAGEQFF
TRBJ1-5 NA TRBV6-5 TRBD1 TGTGCCAGCAGTCTATCCGGGACAGGCAATCAGCCCCAGCATTTT CASSLSGTGNQPQHF
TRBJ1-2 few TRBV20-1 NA TGCAGTGCTAGAGGCGGTGGCTACACCTTC CSARGGGYTF
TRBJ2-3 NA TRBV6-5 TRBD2 TGTGCCAGCAGCCTACGGGGGGGCCTCCTCAGTTCGCAGTATTTT CASSLRGGLLSSQYF
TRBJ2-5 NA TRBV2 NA TGTGCCAGCATGAGGCCCTCGACAGTGACCCAGTACTTC CASMRPSTVTQYF
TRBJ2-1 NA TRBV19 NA TGTGCCAGTAGTATACCGAGCTCCTACAATGAGCAGTTCTTC CASSIPSSYNEQFF
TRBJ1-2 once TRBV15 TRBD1 TGTGCCACCAGCAGGGACAGGGTCTATGGCTACACCTTC CATSRDRVYGYTF
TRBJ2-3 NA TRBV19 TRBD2 TGTGCCAGTAGTATATTAGGAGGGGTAGCGGGGGGCCCTAGCACAGATACGCAGTATTTT CASSILGGVAGGPSTDTQYF
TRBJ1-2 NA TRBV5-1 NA TGCGCCAGCAGCCCACCAACAGGGTTAGGTGGCTACACCTTC CASSPPTGLGGYTF
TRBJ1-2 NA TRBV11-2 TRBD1 TGTGCCAGCAGCCCGACAGGGGGCAGGTATGGCTACACCTTC CASSPTGGRYGYTF
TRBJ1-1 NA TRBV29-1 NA TGCAGCGTTGATAGGACAAGAATGAACACTGAAGCTTTCTTT CSVDRTRMNTEAFF
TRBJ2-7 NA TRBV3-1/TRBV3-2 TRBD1 TGTGCCAGCAGCCGACTCGGGACAGGGGGCCACGAGCAGTACTTC CASSRLGTGGHEQYF
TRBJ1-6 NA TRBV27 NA TGTGCCAGCAGGGGCCGGGGGGGGTTCAATTCACCCCTCCACTTT CASRGRGGFNSPLHF
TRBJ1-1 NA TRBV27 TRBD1 TGTGCCAGCAGGCTATACCGGGACAGGGGGGCTGAAGCTTTCTTT CASRLYRDRGAEAFF
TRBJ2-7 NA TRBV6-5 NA TGTGCCAGCATTGGACAGAACACCTACGAGCAGTACTTC CASIGQNTYEQYF
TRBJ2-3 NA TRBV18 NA TGTGCCAGCTCACCACCCGACGGTGGGGGCCGGACAGATACGCAGTATTTT CASSPPDGGGRTDTQYF
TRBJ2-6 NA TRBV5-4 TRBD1 TGTGCCATCGACGTAGGACAGGGGGCGGTATCTGGGGCCAACGTCCTGACTTTC CAIDVGQGAVSGANVLTF
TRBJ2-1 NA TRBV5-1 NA TGCGCCAGCAGCTTGGGGACATCAGGGAACAATGAGCAGTTCTTC CASSLGTSGNNEQFF
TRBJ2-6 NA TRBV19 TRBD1 TGTGCCAGTAGTATAACCGGACAGGGCAACTCTGGGGCCAACGTCCTGACTTTC CASSITGQGNSGANVLTF
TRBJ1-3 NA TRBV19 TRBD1 TGTGCCACTGGGGACAGTCTGAGCTCTGGAAACACCATATATTTT CATGDSLSSGNTIYF
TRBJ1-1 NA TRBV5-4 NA TGTGCCAGCAGCCGGGGGGCAGGGTTGGGCACTGAAGCTTTCTTT CASSRGAGLGTEAFF
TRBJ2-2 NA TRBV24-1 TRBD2 TGTGCCACCAGTGATTTTTCGGCTAGCGGTCTAACCGGGGAGCTGTTTTTT CATSDFSASGLTGELFF
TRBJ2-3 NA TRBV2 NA TGTGCCAGCAGCCAAATCAGGACTTACCGCACAGATACGCAGTATTTT CASSQIRTYRTDTQYF
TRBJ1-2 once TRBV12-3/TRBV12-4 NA TGTGCCAGCAGTTTGAGAGGCACGGGCTACACCTTC CASSLRGTGYTF
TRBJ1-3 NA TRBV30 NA TGTGCCTGGAGTGTGCAGAATCCTGGAAACACCATATATTTT CAWSVQNPGNTIYF
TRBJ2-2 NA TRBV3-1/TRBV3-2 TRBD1 TGTGCCAGCAGACAAAGGTACAGGGGCAACACCGGGGAGCTGTTTTTT CASRQRYRGNTGELFF
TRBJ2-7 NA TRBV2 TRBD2 TGTGCCAGCAGTTTAGCGGGGCCCCCCTACGAGCAGTACTTC CASSLAGPPYEQYF
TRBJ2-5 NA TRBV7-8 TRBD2 TGTGCCAGCAGCCTGACTAGCGGGGGGGAGACCCAGTACTTC CASSLTSGGETQYF